Listed below are T cell receptor beta chains from one sample, sequenced in a study of OX40 agonist ivuxolimab in advanced cancers. The protocol was immunoSEQ multiplex PCR, while the TCRdb copy is restricted to in-frame clones and leaves out a portion. In the table there are 50,000 to 65,000 clones, approximately 83% of which are singletons. The material sequenced was CD4+ or CD8+ T cells sorted from blood, taken in a trial of the OX40 agonist ivuxolimab. These receptors all come from an adult with an advanced solid tumor such as melanoma, head and neck, liver or kidney cancer. Both conserved end residues are part of each CDR3. D genes are given only for firm matches. Expanded clones get a size class; other rows say once, few or many, or leave the size out.

>-|-|TRBV4-3|TRBJ2-1
TGCGCCAGCAGCCAAGATTGGCTTCTCGCGGAGCCGGGCGAGCAGTTCTTC
CASSQDWLLAEPGEQFF
>-|-|TRBV4-1|TRBJ1-3
TGCGCCAGCAGCCAAGATTCACATAACAGTATGACCTCTGGAAACACCATATATTTT
CASSQDSHNSMTSGNTIYF
>-|-|TRBV6-5|TRBJ1-2
TGTGCCAGCAGTCGCCCCGGGACCGAGCACACCTTC
CASSRPGTEHTF
>-|TRBD2|TRBV5-1|TRBJ2-1
TGCGCCAGCAGCTTGGGTGAGACTAGCGGGGGTGATGGGCAGTTCTTC
CASSLGETSGGDGQFF
>-|TRBD1|TRBV2|TRBJ1-2
TGTGCCAGCAGGAGAGGGGTCGGACAGGATCTCTATGGCTACACCTTC
CASRRGVGQDLYGYTF
>-|-|TRBV5-1|TRBJ2-5
TGCGCCAGCAGCTTAGCTGATCCCGTCGGAGAGACCCAGTACTTC
CASSLADPVGETQYF
>-|-|TRBV15|TRBJ1-2
TGTGCCACCAGCAGAGATAGGTGGAATGGCTACACCTTC
CATSRDRWNGYTF
>-|-|TRBV18|TRBJ1-3
TGTGCCAGCTCACCCTCAGGAAGCTCTGGAAACACCATATATTTT
CASSPSGSSGNTIYF
>-|-|TRBV2|TRBJ1-4
TGTGCCAGCAGCGGAAATGGGGCGGCTAATGAAAAACTGTTTTTT
CASSGNGAANEKLFF
>-|-|TRBV7-3|TRBJ1-2
TGTGCCAGCAGCTTAATTTTGAGGGTAGAGGGAAGATCCCCTAATGGCCACACCTTC
CASSLILRVEGRSPNGHTF
>-|TRBD2|TRBV19|TRBJ2-2
TGTGCCAGTAGTATCTCTCGGACTAGGAACACCGGGGAGCTGTTTTTT
CASSISRTRNTGELFF
>-|-|TRBV18|TRBJ1-1
TGTGCCAGCTCACCCCCGATTCCCAACCGGACGCCGAACACTGAAGCTTTCTTT
CASSPPIPNRTPNTEAFF
>-|TRBD2|TRBV7-3|TRBJ2-3
TGTGCCAGCAGCCGCGGGAGCGGGAGAACAGATACGCAGTATTTT
CASSRGSGRTDTQYF
>once|TRBD1|TRBV18|TRBJ1-5
TGTGCCAGCTCACCCCTAGCCCGTGGAGGGGGCACTCAGCCCCAGCATTTT
CASSPLARGGGTQPQHF
>-|-|TRBV29-1|TRBJ1-6
TGCAGCGTTGGGGGTACCTATAATTCACCCCTCCACTTT
CSVGGTYNSPLHF
>-|-|TRBV30|TRBJ1-2
TGTGCCTGGACCATTCGGGGCTTTGGTGGCTACACCTTC
CAWTIRGFGGYTF
>-|-|TRBV9|TRBJ2-4
TGTGCCAGCAGCGTAGACAGGGATGGAGACATTCAGTACTTC
CASSVDRDGDIQYF
>-|-|TRBV28|TRBJ2-3
TGTGCCAGCAGTTCCTACGGATACACTGCGGATACGCAGTATTTT
CASSSYGYTADTQYF
>once|-|TRBV7-9|TRBJ2-5
TGTGCCAGCAGCTTATCGGTTAGCCAAGAGACCCAGTACTTC
CASSLSVSQETQYF
>-|-|TRBV7-2|TRBJ2-2
TGTGCCAGCAGGTTTGGGGGGACCGGGGAGCTGTTTTTT
CASRFGGTGELFF
>-|-|TRBV11-2|TRBJ2-3
TGTGCCAGCAGCTTCGTTTCAGTCTCTGGCACAGATACGCAGTATTTT
CASSFVSVSGTDTQYF
>-|TRBD2|TRBV4-3|TRBJ2-3
TGCGCCAGCAGCCAGGCGGGAGAGGCAGATACGCAGTATTTT
CASSQAGEADTQYF
>-|TRBD1|TRBV2|TRBJ2-7
TGTGCCAGCAGCCCTCCTAAGACAGGGATCCGCGAGCAGTACTTC
CASSPPKTGIREQYF
>once|-|TRBV7-8|TRBJ1-2
TGTGCCAGCAGCTTAGCGAGGGCAGGGAGTCTCTATGGCTACACCTTC
CASSLARAGSLYGYTF
>-|-|TRBV6-6|TRBJ1-2
TGTGCCAGCAGTTCTGGGCAGATCTATGGCTACACCTTC
CASSSGQIYGYTF
>once|-|TRBV6-5|TRBJ1-2
TGTGCCAGCAGTTTAGACAGAGAGATAAACTATGGCTACACCTTC
CASSLDREINYGYTF
>-|-|TRBV2|TRBJ2-2
TGTGCCAGCAGTGAGTTTCGGGTGGCCGGGGAGCTGTTTTTT
CASSEFRVAGELFF
>-|TRBD2|TRBV18|TRBJ2-3
TGTGCCAGCTCATCCTCTCCGGGACTAGTAACAGATACGCAGTATTTT
CASSSSPGLVTDTQYF
>-|-|TRBV10-3|TRBJ1-2
TGTGCCATCAGTGCGACTTATGGCTACACCTTC
CAISATYGYTF
>few|-|TRBV5-1|TRBJ2-5
TGCGCCAGCAGCTTCGGGGACACACAAGAGACCCAGTACTTC
CASSFGDTQETQYF
>once|TRBD2|TRBV5-4|TRBJ2-2
TGTGCCAGCAGCTTGAAACTAGCGGGAGCGGGGACCGGGGAGCTGTTTTTT
CASSLKLAGAGTGELFF
>-|-|TRBV19|TRBJ2-2
TGTGCCAGTAGTATCCAAGGTGTCGGGGAGCTGTTTTTT
CASSIQGVGELFF
>-|-|TRBV7-2|TRBJ2-3
TGTGCCAGCAGCTTTGGCGGAAACACAGATACGCAGTATTTT
CASSFGGNTDTQYF
>-|-|TRBV6-1|TRBJ2-2
TGTGCCAGCAGTTCCGCTGCCGGGGAGCTGTTTTTT
CASSSAAGELFF
>-|TRBD2|TRBV10-3|TRBJ2-2
TGTGCCATCAGTGGGAGACCGGCGTGGGAGGGCAGCACCGGGGAGCTGTTTTTT
CAISGRPAWEGSTGELFF
>-|-|TRBV13|TRBJ2-1
TGTGCCAGCAGCTCCCGGTGGTGGAGCTCCTACAATGAGCAGTTCTTC
CASSSRWWSSYNEQFF
>-|TRBD1|TRBV7-6|TRBJ2-6
TGTGCCAGCAGCCGGACAGGCTCTGGGGCCAACGTCCTGACTTTC
CASSRTGSGANVLTF
>-|TRBD1|TRBV4-1|TRBJ1-5
TGCGCCAGCAGCCAAGATGAGACAGGGGGACAGCCCCAGCATTTT
CASSQDETGGQPQHF